This note documents a single TCR beta chain sequence. The antigen is undetermined. With V trimmed by 6 bases and J by 3 bases, 6 bases remained unmatched. From germline, CDR1 is SGHVS and CDR2 FQNEAQ. The CDR3 extends over 14 amino acids. The authors ran the immunoSEQ assay, v3.0, at survey level. Sequencing used immunoSEQ multiplex PCR; TCRdb keeps in-frame clones, though not all of them. The profile shows tens of thousands of clones, around 87% of them singletons. The data were obtained in a study of long-term antiretroviral therapy in people with HIV. Study results and limitations: The study found narrower CDR3 length ranges in HIV repertoires than in controls.

J is TRBJ2-7 and V is TRBV7-8; 9 bases map to TRBD2. Sequenced material: unsorted PBMCs, taken approximately 2.5 years after starting antiretroviral therapy. The TCR originated in a woman between 45 and 65 years old with HIV. CDR3 sequence reads: CASRGGTSSYEQYF. Here the CDR3 DNA reads TGTGCCAGCAGGGGGGGGACTAGCAGCTACGAGCAGTACTTC.